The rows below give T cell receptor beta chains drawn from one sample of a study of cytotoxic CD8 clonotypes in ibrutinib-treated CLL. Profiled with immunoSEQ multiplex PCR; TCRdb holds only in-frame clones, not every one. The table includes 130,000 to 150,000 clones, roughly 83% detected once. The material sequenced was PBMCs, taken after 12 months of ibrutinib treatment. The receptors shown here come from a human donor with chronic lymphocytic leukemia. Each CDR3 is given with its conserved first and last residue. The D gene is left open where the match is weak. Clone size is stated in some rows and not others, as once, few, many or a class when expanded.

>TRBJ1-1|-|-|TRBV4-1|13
TGCGCCAGCAGCCAAGTAGGGATCACTGAAGCTTTCTTT
CASSQVGITEAFF
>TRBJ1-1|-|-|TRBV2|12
TGTGCCAGCAGAGCCTCAGGGAATAACGCTTTCTTT
CASRASGNNAFF
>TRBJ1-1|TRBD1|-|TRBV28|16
TGTGCCAGCAGCACCTATGAGGGACAGGGGGGCACTGAAGCTTTCTTT
CASSTYEGQGGTEAFF
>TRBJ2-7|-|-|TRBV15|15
TGTGCCACCAGCAGAGACAGGACTAAGTCCTACGAGCAGTACTTC
CATSRDRTKSYEQYF
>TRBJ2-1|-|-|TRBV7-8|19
TGTGCCAGCAGCTTAACGATACGGGAGTCCCGTTTCTCCTACAATGAGCAGTTCTTC
CASSLTIRESRFSYNEQFF
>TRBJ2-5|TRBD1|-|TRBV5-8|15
TGTGCCAGCAGCTTGGGAGACAGGGAACAAGAGACCCAGTACTTC
CASSLGDREQETQYF
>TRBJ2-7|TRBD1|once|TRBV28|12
TGTGCCAGCAGTCCAGGGGGCGGCGAGCAGTACTTC
CASSPGGGEQYF
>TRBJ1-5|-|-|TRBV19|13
TGTGCCAGTGCAAGGAGGGATCATCAGCCCCAGCATTTT
CASARRDHQPQHF
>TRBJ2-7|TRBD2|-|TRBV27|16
TGTGCCAGCAGTTTATGGGGCGGAAGCGGGAGCCACGAGCAGTACTTC
CASSLWGGSGSHEQYF
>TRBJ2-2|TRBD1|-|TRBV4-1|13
TGCGCCAGCTATCACAGGGGGTCCGGGGAGCTGTTTTTT
CASYHRGSGELFF
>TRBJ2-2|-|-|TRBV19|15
TGTGCCAGTAGTATTAGCGGAGCGAACACCGGGGAGCTGTTTTTT
CASSISGANTGELFF
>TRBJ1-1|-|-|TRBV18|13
TGTGCCAGCTCACCAGGACAAGTAACTGAAGCTTTCTTT
CASSPGQVTEAFF
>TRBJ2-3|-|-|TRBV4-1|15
TGCGCCAGCAGCCAAGTCACCGGGTTCACAGATACGCAGTATTTT
CASSQVTGFTDTQYF
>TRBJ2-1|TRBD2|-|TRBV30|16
TGTGCCTGGAGTGGGATAACTAGCGGGACGAGCAATGAGCAGTTCTTC
CAWSGITSGTSNEQFF
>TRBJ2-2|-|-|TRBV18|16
TGTGCCAGCTCACCAAACCCCCACGCGAACACCGGGGAGCTGTTTTTT
CASSPNPHANTGELFF
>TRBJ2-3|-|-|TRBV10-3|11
TGTGCCATCAGTAACACAGATACGCAGTATTTT
CAISNTDTQYF
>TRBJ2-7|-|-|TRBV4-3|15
TGCGCCAGCAGCCAAGGGAAGCGAGGCTCCTACGAGCAGTACTTC
CASSQGKRGSYEQYF
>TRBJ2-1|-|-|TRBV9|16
TGTGCCAGCAGCGTAGGTGGCCCCCGCTCCTACAATGAGCAGTTCTTC
CASSVGGPRSYNEQFF
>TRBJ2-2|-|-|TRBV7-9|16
TGTGCCAGCAGGAATACAGGGAACCAGAACACCGGGGAGCTGTTTTTT
CASRNTGNQNTGELFF
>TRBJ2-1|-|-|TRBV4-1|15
TGCGCCAGCAGCCAAGGGGTGCTTTTTTACAATGAGCAGTTCTTC
CASSQGVLFYNEQFF
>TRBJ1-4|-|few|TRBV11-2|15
TGTGCCAGCAGCTTAGTGGGGGGGTCTAATGAAAAACTGTTTTTT
CASSLVGGSNEKLFF
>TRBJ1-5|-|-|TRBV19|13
TGTGCCAGTAGTATCCTCACAGATCAGCCCCAGCATTTT
CASSILTDQPQHF
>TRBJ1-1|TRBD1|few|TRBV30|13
TGTGCCTGGAACAGGGGATTGGGGACTGAAGCTTTCTTT
CAWNRGLGTEAFF
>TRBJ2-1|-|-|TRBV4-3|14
TGCGCCAGCAGCCAGAGCGGACTACACAATGAGCAGTTCTTC
CASSQSGLHNEQFF